This record looks at one T cell receptor (beta chain) sequence and its context. Its antigen is unknown. This record belongs to a study of OX40 agonist ivuxolimab in advanced cancers. Looking at the study overall: A male proportion of more than 75% was recorded, with mean age about 60 years and range about 20 to 90.

Regarding the study as a whole: CD4+ and CD8+ blood T cells expanded clonally by week 6 at 0.1 to 3.0 mg/kg.

The CDR3 covers 15 residues. Germline CDR1 reads SGHTA; CDR2 reads FQGNSA. The V end was cut by 1 base, the J end by 7 bases, with 16 bases between. TCRdb's copy holds only in-frame clones and misses some; the assay was immunoSEQ multiplex PCR. The table has tens of thousands of clones, approximately 82% seen once; the top ten hold about 3.8%. This TCR came from an adult with an advanced solid tumor such as melanoma, head and neck, liver or kidney cancer. The chain links TRBV7-2 to TRBJ1-2, with D hard to call. This material consisted of CD4+ or CD8+ T cells sorted from blood, taken in a trial of the OX40 agonist ivuxolimab. CDR3 bases: TGTGCCAGCAGCTTAGGGGCCCGGGGAGTCGGTGGCTACACCTTC. Translated, it gives CASSLGARGVGGYTF.